One sample yielded the 21 T cell receptor beta chains listed below, sequenced in a study of beta chain features in type 1 diabetes. Reverse transcribing all isolated RNA meant expressed TCRB transcripts were sequenced. The data were produced by immunoSEQ multiplex PCR, yet TCRdb's version contains in-frame clones alone and is incomplete. The sample contains roughly 140,000 clones, under 60% of which appear only once. Sequencing was carried out using Tregs from blood. The receptors derive from a man younger than 35 in good health.

This clone appeared a single time. This chain joins TRBV6-6 and TRBJ2-7; 9 nucleotides agree with TRBD1. The CDR3 has 13 residues. Trimming cost V 5 bases and J 4 bases; bases outside gene matches: 3. Per germline, CDR1 MNHNY and CDR2 SVGAGI (reference sequence). CDR3 DNA sequence: TGTGCCAGCAGTGCCGGGACAGGGTACGAGCAGTACTTC. This gives the protein CASSAGTGYEQYF.

The chain uses TRBV5-4 and TRBJ1-2; D not resolved. Trimming removed 0 bases at V and 3 bases at J, with 6 bases between. Germline CDR1 SGHNT, CDR2 YYREEE (reference sequence). The CDR3 spans 13 residues. The CDR3 nucleotides are TGTGCCAGCAGCTTGGGACTGCACTATGGCTACACCTTC. This sequence encodes CASSLGLHYGYTF.

The V gene is TRBV11-2, the J gene TRBJ1-5; D is ambiguous. Between the trimmed V and J ends, which lost 3 bases and 2 bases, there was a span of 11 bases. CDR1 and CDR2 from the germline V gene are SGHAT and FQNNGV. The CDR3 length is 15 residues. The DNA of the CDR3 is TGTGCCAGCAGCTTCCTACCTGGGCGCAATCAGCCCCAGCATTTT. This sequence encodes CASSFLPGRNQPQHF.

This chain uses TRBV7-9 with TRBJ2-5; 7 nucleotides line up with TRBD1. Germline CDR1 and CDR2: SEHNR and FQNEAQ (reference sequence). There are 14 residues in the CDR3. V lost 5 bases and J lost 2; bases outside the gene matches: 5. CDR3 loop: CASSPGQVQETQYF. The DNA for the CDR3 is TGTGCCAGCAGCCCCGGACAGGTACAAGAGACCCAGTACTTC. Complete variable domain (other parts from reference TRBV7-9 and TRBJ2-5): DTGVSQNPRHKITKRGQNVTFRCDPISEHNRLYWYRQTLGQGPEFLTYFQNEAQLEKSRLLSDRFSAERPKGSFSTLEIQRTEQGDSAMYLCASSPGQVQETQYFGPGTRLLVL.

The chain carries TRBV5-1 and TRBJ2-1, with D maybe TRBD2 (5 bases). Germline lookup yields CDR1 SGHRS and CDR2 YFSETQ. V was trimmed by 4 bases and J by 5 bases, leaving 16 bases between them. The CDR3 has 15 residues. The CDR3 sequence is CASSLRVIGDNEQFF. CDR3 bases: TGCGCCAGCAGCCTCCGGGTCATCGGGGACAATGAGCAGTTCTTC. Looking up the rest from reference TRBV5-1 and TRBJ2-1 gives the full variable domain: KAGVTQTPRYLIKTRGQQVTLSCSPISGHRSVSWYQQTPGQGLQFLFEYFSETQRNKGNFPGRFSGRQFSNSRSEMNVSTLELGDSALYLCASSLRVIGDNEQFFGPGTRLTVL.

This clone was observed a handful of times. This chain uses TRBV29-1 with TRBJ2-2; D may be TRBD1 (6 bases). V was cut by 6 bases and J by 5 bases, with 10 bases left in between. This CDR3 region has 12 residues. CDR1 and CDR2 (germline): SQVTM, ANQGSEA. CDR3 bases: TGCAGCGTGGACAGTGTGACCGGGGAGCTGTTTTTT. It translates to CSVDSVTGELFF.

This clone was picked up a small number of times. This chain joins TRBV4-3 and TRBJ2-5; D gene uncertain. The CDR3 sequence is 14 residues long. Germline assignment: CDR1 LGHNA and CDR2 YSLEER. Trimming shortened V by 0 bases and J by 7 bases, and 12 bases separated the two germline ends. The CDR3 loop is CASSQDGHGVTQYF. The CDR3 DNA follows: TGCGCCAGCAGCCAAGATGGTCACGGAGTGACCCAGTACTTC.

The V and J genes are TRBV28 and TRBJ1-2; D is perhaps TRBD1 (6 bases). Germline CDR1 MDHEN, CDR2 SYDVKM. V lost 3 bases and J lost 3, with 17 bases in between. The CDR3 length is 16 residues. The CDR3: CASSFGTGRGDYGYTF. CDR3 DNA: TGTGCCAGCAGTTTCGGTACAGGGAGGGGAGACTATGGCTACACCTTC.

The V gene is TRBV5-1, the J gene TRBJ1-1; TRBD1 is a possible D gene (5 bases). The length of the CDR3 is 14 residues. Between the trimmed V and J ends, which lost 5 bases and 0 bases, there was a span of 11 bases. Germline CDR1 SGHRS, CDR2 YFSETQ. This CDR3 is CASSHGQLNTEAFF. CDR3 coding DNA: TGCGCCAGCAGTCATGGACAACTGAACACTGAAGCTTTCTTT.

V is TRBV7-9 and J is TRBJ2-2; D is possibly TRBD2 (6 bases). Trimming stripped 1 base from V and 3 bases from J, with 9 bases between. Germline V lookup: CDR1 SEHNR, CDR2 FQNEAQ (reference sequence). The CDR3 is 15 amino acids. The CDR3 loop is CASSLGGEYTGELFF. DNA of the CDR3: TGTGCCAGCAGCTTAGGCGGGGAGTACACCGGGGAGCTGTTTTTT.

This clone has more than one count but fewer than ten. V gene TRBV5-1 combines with J gene TRBJ1-1; 9 bases line up with TRBD1. CDR1 is SGHRS, CDR2 YFSETQ, per germline. Germline trimming cut 6 bases from V and 0 bases from J; bases unmatched to any gene: 6. This CDR3 spans 15 amino acids. In DNA form, the CDR3 reads TGCGCCAGCAATCGGGGGACAGGGCTGAACACTGAAGCTTTCTTT. It encodes CASNRGTGLNTEAFF.

This clone has only a few counts. The rearrangement uses TRBV7-9 and TRBJ2-5, with D possibly being TRBD2 (7 bases). Trimming took off 7 bases at V and 4 bases at J, with 16 bases between the two ends. CDR3 length equals 14 residues. CDR1 SEHNR and CDR2 FQNEAQ come from the germline V gene (reference sequence). This CDR3 is CASTPKGGGETQYF. As DNA, the CDR3 is TGTGCCAGCACCCCGAAGGGGGGGGGAGAGACCCAGTACTTC. The full variable domain, rest sourced from reference TRBV7-9 and TRBJ2-5, is DTGVSQNPRHKITKRGQNVTFRCDPISEHNRLYWYRQTLGQGPEFLTYFQNEAQLEKSRLLSDRFSAERPKGSFSTLEIQRTEQGDSAMYLCASTPKGGGETQYFGPGTRLLVL.

The sample holds a few counts of this clone. This chain links TRBV29-1 with TRBJ1-2, with D hard to call. The CDR3 loop spans 13 amino acids. Trimming took 7 bases from V and 2 from J, leaving 14 bases between them. CDR1 and CDR2 (germline): SQVTM, ANQGSEA. In nucleotides, the CDR3 is TGCAGCGCCCGCATCGGAGGGAACTATGGCTACACCTTC. It codes for CSARIGGNYGYTF.

The CDR3 loop reads CASSPRQGLSAKNIQYF. The CDR3 region has the DNA TGTGCCAGCAGCCCCCGACAGGGCCTTTCAGCCAAAAACATTCAGTACTTC. V usage is TRBV9 and J usage is TRBJ2-4; 7 nucleotides match TRBD1. The germline CDR1 and CDR2 sequences are SGDLS and YYNGEE. The CDR3 is 17 residues long. The V gene end was trimmed by 4 bases and the J gene end by 0 bases; junction bases not matched to a gene: 10.

The rearrangement uses TRBV6-1 and TRBJ2-7; 8 nucleotides agree with TRBD1. The V gene end was trimmed by 6 bases and the J gene end by 5 bases; junction bases not matched to a gene: 9. Germline V gene data show CDR1 as MNHNS and CDR2 as SASEGT. This CDR3 has 14 amino acids. This CDR3 is CASSRQGTWDEQYF. Here the CDR3 DNA reads TGTGCCAGCAGCCGACAGGGGACGTGGGACGAGCAGTACTTC.

This clone was seen only a few times. The chain recombines TRBV14 with TRBJ2-2; the match to TRBD2 covers 10 bases. V shed 4 bases and J 4 bases; nucleotides not matched to a gene: 9. The CDR3 runs to 17 residues. Per the germline V gene, CDR1 is SGHDN and CDR2 is FVKESK. The CDR3 loop is CASSRFSSGGATGELFF. CDR3 coding DNA: TGTGCCAGCAGCCGTTTTTCTAGCGGGGGAGCCACCGGGGAGCTGTTTTTT.

The chain links TRBV19 to TRBJ2-1, with 9 nucleotides matching TRBD2. The CDR3 sequence is 16 residues long. V gave up 5 bases and J gave up 6 bases; unmatched junction bases: 11. The germline gives CDR1 LNHDA, CDR2 SQIVND (reference sequence). The CDR3, as DNA: TGTGCCAGTAGTCTTTCTGCGGGAGGGTTACCCAATGAGCAGTTCTTC. It codes for CASSLSAGGLPNEQFF.

There are a few counts of this clone. V gene TRBV10-3 combines with J gene TRBJ2-1; D unclear. This CDR3 is 14 amino acids long. Trimming shortened V by 2 bases and J by 5 bases, and 10 bases separated the two germline ends. CDR1 and CDR2 (germline): ENHRY, SYGVKD. The CDR3 here is CAISEPTENNEQFF. The CDR3 bases are TGTGCCATCAGTGAGCCTACCGAAAACAATGAGCAGTTCTTC.

This chain joins TRBV28 and TRBJ1-2, with 7 bases matching TRBD1. The CDR3 covers 13 residues. V shed 7 bases, J shed 4 bases, and the junction held 6 bases outside the gene matches. Germline V gene data show CDR1 as MDHEN and CDR2 as SYDVKM. The CDR3 is CASTLQGPYGYTF. The CDR3 coding sequence is TGTGCCAGCACCCTACAGGGGCCCTATGGCTACACCTTC.

A few counts support this clone. This chain links TRBV7-2 with TRBJ2-7; weak D call: TRBD2 (5 bases). CDR1 is SGHTA, CDR2 FQGNSA, per germline. With 1 base removed from V and 2 bases from J, the gap between germline ends came to 9 bases. The CDR3 covers 14 residues. In nucleotides, the CDR3 is TGTGCCAGCAGCTTAGGTCCACTAGCCTACGAGCAGTACTTC. Translated, it gives CASSLGPLAYEQYF.

There are a few counts of this clone. The chain joins TRBV7-9 to TRBJ1-5, with D possibly matching TRBD1 (6 bases). The germline V gene has CDR1 SEHNR and CDR2 FQNEAQ (reference sequence). The CDR3 is 17 residues long. V dropped 1 base and J dropped 3 bases, with 16 bases sitting between them. The CDR3 here is CASSLVRGGRDNQPQHF. The CDR3 coding sequence is TGTGCCAGCAGCTTAGTACGGGGGGGGCGAGACAATCAGCCCCAGCATTTT.